A selection of T cell receptor beta chains follows, all from one sample in a study of T cells in Graves' hyperthyroidism and ophthalmopathy. TCRdb ran MiXCR on the multiplex PCR reads and lists one entry per CDR3 protein. Of 350,000 to 450,000 distinct CDR3 sequences detected, 11% to 15% appear once; the ten largest clones hold 25% to 30%. Specimen: blood. These receptors were taken from a man in his forties or fifties with Graves' ophthalmopathy. CDR3s include the opening cysteine and the closing phenylalanine or tryptophan. A D gene is named only where the DNA matches it firmly. Part of the rows lack a size; the others show once, few, many or a class for expanded clones.

>TRBJ1-3|-|16|-|TRBV6-5
CASSYGRGESGNTIYF
TGTGCCAGCAGTTACGGACGGGGCGAGTCTGGAAACACCATATATTTT
>TRBJ2-2|TRBD2|14|many|TRBV7-9
CASRGGGRFGELFF
TGTGCCAGCAGGGGAGGCGGGAGATTCGGGGAGCTGTTTTTT
>TRBJ2-2|TRBD2|16|few|TRBV25-1
CASSDGTSSTTGELFF
TGTGCCAGCAGTGATGGGACTAGTTCGACCACCGGGGAGCTGTTTTTT
>TRBJ2-2|-|18|many|TRBV3-1
CASRSQAFGQRNTGELFF
TGTGCCAGCAGAAGCCAGGCTTTTGGACAAAGGAACACCGGGGAGCTGTTTTTT
>TRBJ2-1|-|12|-|TRBV4-1
CASRSFGGIQFF
TGCGCCAGCCGCAGCTTCGGGGGAATACAGTTCTTC
>TRBJ2-2|TRBD1|17|few|TRBV3-1
CASSRDRVQTNTGELFF
TGTGCCAGCAGCCGGGACAGGGTCCAGACAAACACCGGGGAGCTGTTTTTT
>TRBJ2-1|TRBD2|18|few|TRBV19
CASSPDLLAGVSRNEQFF
TGTGCCAGTAGTCCCGACCTACTAGCGGGAGTTAGTAGGAATGAGCAGTTCTTC
>TRBJ2-1|TRBD2|14|few|TRBV9
CASSAMTSGNEQFF
TGTGCCAGCAGCGCGATGACTAGCGGCAATGAGCAGTTCTTC
>TRBJ1-1|TRBD1|13|few|TRBV29-1
CSVRRGANTEAFF
TGCAGCGTCCGCAGGGGGGCCAACACTGAAGCTTTCTTT
>TRBJ2-7|-|15|-|TRBV6-2/TRBV6-3
CASSYETRVAREQYF
TGTGCCAGCAGTTACGAAACCAGGGTTGCTCGCGAGCAGTACTTC
>TRBJ2-3|-|13|few|TRBV6-1
CAIPSASTDTQYF
TGTGCCATACCGAGCGCTAGCACAGATACGCAGTATTTT
>TRBJ2-5|TRBD2|14|many|TRBV11-3
CASVPKAGGETQYF
TGTGCCAGCGTCCCTAAAGCGGGAGGGGAGACCCAGTACTTC
>TRBJ2-5|TRBD1|15|-|TRBV11-2
CASSPGTGGEETQYF
TGTGCCAGCAGCCCCGGGACAGGGGGCGAAGAGACCCAGTACTTC
>TRBJ2-1|TRBD2|15|-|TRBV20-1
CSARRLAGAYNEQFF
TGCAGTGCTAGACGACTAGCGGGAGCCTACAATGAGCAGTTCTTC
>TRBJ2-3|-|10|-|TRBV20-1
CSAPEDTQYF
TGCAGTGCCCCGGAAGATACGCAGTATTTT
>TRBJ2-1|-|15|few|TRBV20-1
CSARGDGGTYNEQFF
TGCAGTGCTAGAGGGGACGGGGGAACCTACAATGAGCAGTTCTTC
>TRBJ2-1|TRBD2|14|-|TRBV6-4
CASQTTSGAGEQFF
TGTGCCTCCCAGACGACTAGCGGGGCTGGTGAGCAGTTCTTC
>TRBJ2-5|TRBD2|15|-|TRBV2
CAGGGTSGGQETQYF
TGTGCCGGGGGGGGGACTAGCGGGGGCCAAGAGACCCAGTACTTC
>TRBJ1-5|-|15|-|TRBV19
CASFPTTGNNQPQHF
TGTGCCAGTTTCCCGACAACAGGAAACAATCAGCCCCAGCATTTT
>TRBJ1-2|TRBD1|14|many|TRBV7-8
CASSLLQGTNGYTF
TGTGCCAGCAGCTTACTACAGGGGACTAATGGCTACACCTTC
>TRBJ2-7|TRBD1|15|few|TRBV2
CASSTTPGQGNEQYF
TGTGCCAGCAGTACGACTCCGGGACAGGGGAACGAGCAGTACTTC
>TRBJ2-1|-|14|many|TRBV12-3/TRBV12-4
CASSVRTTYNEQFF
TGTGCCAGCTCCGTGAGGACCACCTACAATGAGCAGTTCTTC
>TRBJ2-1|-|13|-|TRBV29-1
CSVDVPGENEQFF
TGCAGCGTTGATGTACCAGGAGAGAATGAGCAGTTCTTC
>TRBJ2-2|TRBD1|15|-|TRBV9
CASTPGQDNTGELFF
TGTGCCAGCACCCCCGGACAGGACAACACCGGGGAGCTGTTTTTT
>TRBJ1-1|-|15|many|TRBV11-2
CASSLYSTTNTEAFF
TGTGCCAGCAGCTTATACAGCACAACTAACACTGAAGCTTTCTTT
>TRBJ2-7|-|16|few|TRBV7-9
CASSVRGTRESYEQYF
TGTGCCAGCAGCGTAAGAGGCACAAGGGAGTCCTACGAGCAGTACTTC
>TRBJ2-1|TRBD1|12|few|TRBV28
CASSSRGREQFF
TGTGCCAGCAGTTCCAGGGGGCGAGAGCAGTTCTTC
>TRBJ2-4|TRBD2|15|-|TRBV18
CASSPGADGGNIQHF
TGTGCCAGCTCACCAGGAGCAGACGGGGGGAACATTCAGCACTTC
>TRBJ1-1|-|14|many|TRBV7-8
CASSLGQRNTEAFF
TGTGCCAGCAGCTTAGGGCAGAGGAACACTGAAGCTTTCTTT
>TRBJ2-1|-|16|-|TRBV24-1
CATSDGPGPRGNEQFF
TGTGCCACCAGTGATGGGCCGGGACCAAGAGGCAATGAGCAGTTCTTC
>TRBJ2-1|TRBD2|15|many|TRBV20-1
CSARGLAGVYNEQFF
TGCAGTGCTAGAGGACTAGCGGGAGTATACAATGAGCAGTTCTTC
>TRBJ2-5|TRBD2|16|-|TRBV7-9
CASSLLPGLAAETQYF
TGTGCCAGCAGCCTATTACCGGGACTAGCGGCAGAGACCCAGTACTTC
>TRBJ2-6|-|17|few|TRBV24-1
CATSDPRGAAGANVLTF
TGTGCCACCAGTGATCCGCGAGGGGCGGCTGGGGCCAACGTCCTGACTTTC
>TRBJ2-1|TRBD2|14|-|TRBV3-1
CASSQDTGAGGQFF
TGTGCCAGCAGCCAAGATACGGGGGCGGGAGGTCAGTTCTTC
>TRBJ2-1|TRBD2|14|-|TRBV20-1
CSASPLAGNNEQFF
TGCAGTGCTAGTCCGCTAGCGGGGAACAATGAGCAGTTCTTC
>TRBJ1-3|-|16|-|TRBV4-1
CASSHLGGMAGNTIYF
TGCGCCAGCAGCCACCTGGGGGGAATGGCTGGAAACACCATATATTTT
>TRBJ2-1|-|12|-|TRBV4-1
CASSQLNSEQFF
TGCGCCAGCAGCCAATTGAATTCTGAGCAGTTCTTC